This T cell receptor beta chain was recorded in a study of technical replicates of blood from a few donors. Produced via immunoSEQ multiplex PCR; TCRdb's table is partial and in-frame only. The sample lists roughly 80,000 clones, approximately 94% seen once, with around 0.37% in the top ten. In germline, CDR1 is ENHRY, CDR2 SYGVKD. The CDR3 loop spans 15 amino acids. V was cut by 3 bases and J by 2 bases, with 14 bases left in between. Sequences were obtained from T cells isolated from PBMCs. The rearrangement joins TRBV10-3 to TRBJ2-7; D is perhaps TRBD2 (5 bases). This sequence originates from a human donor in good health. CDR3 in amino acids: CAISDSKRLTYEQYF. The DNA of the CDR3 is TGTGCCATCAGTGATTCGAAGCGGCTAACCTACGAGCAGTACTTC.